The entry below gives a single T cell receptor beta chain sequence along with its context. Only in-frame clones appear in the TCRdb table, and some are missing; sequencing was by immunoSEQ multiplex PCR. In the table there are 68,000 or so clones, about 90% of which are singletons. CDR1 SGHRS and CDR2 YFSETQ come from the germline V gene. This CDR3 contains 15 residues. With 0 bases removed from V and 4 bases from J, the gap between germline ends came to 11 bases. The data derive from a study of T cells after somatic rescue of genetic block. This clonotype originated in a man aged 35 to 55. Input material: peripheral blood mononuclear cells (PBMCs). The rearrangement joins TRBV5-1 to TRBJ1-5; D is possibly TRBD1 (5 bases). The CDR3 DNA follows: TGCGCCAGCAGCTTGGGCGGGGGTTTTAATCAGCCCCAGCATTTT. Its translation: CASSLGGGFNQPQHF.